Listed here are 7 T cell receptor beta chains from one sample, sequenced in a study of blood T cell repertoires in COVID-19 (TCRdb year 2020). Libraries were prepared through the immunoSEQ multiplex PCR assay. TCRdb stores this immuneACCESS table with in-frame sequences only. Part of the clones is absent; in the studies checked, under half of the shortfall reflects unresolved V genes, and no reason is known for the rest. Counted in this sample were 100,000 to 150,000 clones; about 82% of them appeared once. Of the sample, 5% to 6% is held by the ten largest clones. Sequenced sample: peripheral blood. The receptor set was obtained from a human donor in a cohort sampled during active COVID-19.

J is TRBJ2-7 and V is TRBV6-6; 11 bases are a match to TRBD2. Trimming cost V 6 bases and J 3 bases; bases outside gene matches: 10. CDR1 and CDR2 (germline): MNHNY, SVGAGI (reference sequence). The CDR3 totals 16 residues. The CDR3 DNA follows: TGTGCCAGCAGCATAAACTCGGGACTAGCGGTCTACGAGCAGTACTTC. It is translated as CASSINSGLAVYEQYF.

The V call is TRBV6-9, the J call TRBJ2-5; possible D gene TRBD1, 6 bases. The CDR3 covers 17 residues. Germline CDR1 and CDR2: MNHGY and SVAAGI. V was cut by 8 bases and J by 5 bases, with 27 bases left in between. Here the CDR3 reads CASRAPEGDTTWETQYF. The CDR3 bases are TGTGCCAGCCGGGCGCCTGAAGGGGACACCACTTGGGAGACCCAGTACTTC.

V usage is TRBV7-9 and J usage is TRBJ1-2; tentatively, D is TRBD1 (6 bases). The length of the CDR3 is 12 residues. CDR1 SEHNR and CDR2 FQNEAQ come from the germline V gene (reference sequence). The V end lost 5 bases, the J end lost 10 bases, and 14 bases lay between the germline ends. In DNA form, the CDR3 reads TGTGCCAGCAGCACCAGCCAGGGGTCCTACACCTTC. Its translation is CASSTSQGSYTF.

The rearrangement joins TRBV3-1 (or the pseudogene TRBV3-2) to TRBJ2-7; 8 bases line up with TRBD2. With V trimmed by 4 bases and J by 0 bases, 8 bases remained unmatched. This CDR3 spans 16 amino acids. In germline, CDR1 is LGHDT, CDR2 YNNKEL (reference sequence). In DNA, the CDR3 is TGTGCCAGCAGCCCCATATCTAGCGGGCCCTCCTACGAGCAGTACTTC. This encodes CASSPISSGPSYEQYF.

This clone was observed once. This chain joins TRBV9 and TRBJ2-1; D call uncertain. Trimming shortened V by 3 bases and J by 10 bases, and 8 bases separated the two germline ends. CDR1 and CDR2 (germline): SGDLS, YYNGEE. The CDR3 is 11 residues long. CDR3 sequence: CASSADWEQFF. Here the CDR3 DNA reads TGTGCCAGCAGCGCCGACTGGGAGCAGTTCTTC. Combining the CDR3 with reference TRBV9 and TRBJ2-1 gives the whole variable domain DSGVTQTPKHLITATGQRVTLRCSPRSGDLSVYWYQQSLDQGLQFLIQYYNGEERAKGNILERFSAQQFPDLHSELNLSSLELGDSALYFCASSADWEQFFGPGTRLTVL.

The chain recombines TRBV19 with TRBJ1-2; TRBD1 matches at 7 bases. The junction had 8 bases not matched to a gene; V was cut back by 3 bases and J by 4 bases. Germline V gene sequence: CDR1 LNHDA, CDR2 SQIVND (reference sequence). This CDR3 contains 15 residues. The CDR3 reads CASSMPIDRVYGYTF. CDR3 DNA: TGTGCCAGTAGTATGCCCATCGACAGGGTCTATGGCTACACCTTC.

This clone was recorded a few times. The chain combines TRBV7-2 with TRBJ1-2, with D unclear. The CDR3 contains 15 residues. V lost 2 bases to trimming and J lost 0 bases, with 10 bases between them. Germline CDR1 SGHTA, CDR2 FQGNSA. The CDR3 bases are TGTGCCAGCAGCTTACAGCGCACGTCTAACTATGGCTACACCTTC. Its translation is CASSLQRTSNYGYTF.